This is a list of T cell receptor beta chains from one sample in a study of blood T cell repertoires in COVID-19. TCRdb's table, derived via immunoSEQ multiplex PCR, lists solely in-frame clones and lacks some. The data contain a few hundred thousand clones, approximately 90% of them singletons. The specimen sequenced was peripheral blood. These receptors all stem from a woman in her sixties or seventies with acute or convalescent COVID-19. Both conserved end residues are part of each CDR3. D genes are given only for firm matches. Clone size is shown for a subset of rows, as once, few, many or a class of expanded clone.

D,size,V,J,DNA,CDR3
.,.,TRBV6-6,TRBJ1-2,TGTGCCAGCAGTTACTCGCCAGGGTTGGGCTATGGCTACACCTTC,CASSYSPGLGYGYTF
.,.,TRBV6-6,TRBJ2-2,TGTGCCAGCACCCAACACGGGGAGCTGTTTTTT,CASTQHGELFF
TRBD2,once,TRBV7-9,TRBJ2-1,TGTGCCAGCAGCCCCCCCGGGGGTAGCGGGAGGGCTGGGAATGAGCAGTTCTTC,CASSPPGGSGRAGNEQFF
.,.,TRBV21-1,TRBJ2-3,TGTGCCAGCAGCAAAGTTCGTGGGTCGCCTAGCGGGGCCCACACAGATACGCAGTATTTT,CASSKVRGSPSGAHTDTQYF
TRBD1,.,TRBV6-4,TRBJ2-1,TGTGCCAGCAGTCCCGAGGACAGGGGTTTTGAGCAGTTCTTC,CASSPEDRGFEQFF
.,.,TRBV4-3,TRBJ2-7,TGCGCCAGCAGCCAAGAATATATGGTCACGGGGGAAGAGCAGTACTTC,CASSQEYMVTGEEQYF
TRBD2,.,TRBV27,TRBJ2-3,TGTGCCAGCAGTCTCCTAGCGGGGGCGACCACAGATACGCAGTATTTT,CASSLLAGATTDTQYF
TRBD2,.,TRBV5-6,TRBJ2-7,TGTGCCAGCAGCGGACTAGCGGGATTCGACGAGCAGTACTTC,CASSGLAGFDEQYF
TRBD1,.,TRBV7-3,TRBJ1-2,TGTGCCAGCAGCTTAACAGGCGGGAAGGGGGCCTTCTATGGCTACACCTTC,CASSLTGGKGAFYGYTF
.,.,TRBV28,TRBJ2-1,TGTGCCAGCAGTTCCCCGGGCAATGAGCAGTTCTTC,CASSSPGNEQFF
TRBD2,.,TRBV19,TRBJ2-7,TGTGCCAGTAGCCATGGTCCGGGGGGGGCCTACGAGCAGTACTTC,CASSHGPGGAYEQYF
TRBD1,.,TRBV6-2/TRBV6-3,TRBJ1-5,TGTGCCAGCAGTCAAGGGACAGGGTTTTGGAATCAGCCCCAGCATTTT,CASSQGTGFWNQPQHF
.,.,TRBV4-1,TRBJ1-1,TGCGCCAGCAGCCAAGTTGCGGTGAACACTGAAGCTTTCTTT,CASSQVAVNTEAFF
.,few,TRBV29-1,TRBJ1-1,TGCAGCGTTAAACAGGGAAACACTGAAGCTTTCTTT,CSVKQGNTEAFF
.,.,TRBV19,TRBJ1-5,TGTGCCAGTAGTATTGCCCGTCACAGGTATAGCAATCAGCCCCAGCATTTT,CASSIARHRYSNQPQHF
TRBD1,once,TRBV10-3,TRBJ1-6,TGTGCCATCAGTGAGTCGACAGGGTTCTATAATTCACCCCTCCACTTT,CAISESTGFYNSPLHF
.,.,TRBV18,TRBJ2-7,TGTGCCAGCTCACCATCTATTAGCAACGAGCAGTACTTC,CASSPSISNEQYF
TRBD1,.,TRBV27,TRBJ1-6,TGTGCCAGCATGGACAGGTATTCACCCCTCCACTTT,CASMDRYSPLHF
.,once,TRBV27,TRBJ2-3,TGTGCCAGCAGTTTACCCAACTCCGGGAGCACAGATACGCAGTATTTT,CASSLPNSGSTDTQYF
TRBD1,once,TRBV7-2,TRBJ2-4,TGTGCCAGCAGCTTGAACAGGGGGAAAAACATTCAGTACTTC,CASSLNRGKNIQYF